This TCR beta chain was profiled in a study of neurological immune-mediated disorders. This clonotype was detected ten times or more. Its target is unknown. CDR1 and CDR2 (germline): SGHTA, FQGNSA. V was clipped by 1 base and J by 9 bases, with 14 bases between them. This CDR3 has 14 amino acids. Findings and limits, study-wide: Across subjects, expanded clones had no CDR3 amino acid sequences in common, pointing to private repertoires in all groups. Phylogenetically, 18 of 34 multiple sclerosis patients' repertoires fell into one related-CDR3 cluster, a possible signature.

The authors produced cDNA by 5'RACE using 10-nucleotide random UMIs. TCRdb redid the calling of the 5' RACE reads with MiXCR, one entry per CDR3 protein. The sample holds about 120,000 distinct CDR3 sequences, about 3.4% seen once. The rearrangement uses TRBV7-2 and TRBJ2-3; TRBD2 might be the D (5 bases). The receptor was isolated from a woman aged 30 to 39 with multiple sclerosis. The sample consisted of PBMCs. The CDR3 sequence is CASSLVPDWRTQYF. In nucleotides, the CDR3 is TGTGCCAGCAGCTTAGTTCCGGACTGGCGGACGCAGTATTTT.